What follows are 26 T cell receptor beta chains derived from one specimen sequenced in a study of cytomegalovirus exposure and HLA in healthy donors. In the PCR, 60 Vbeta and 13 Jbeta primers were used. TCRdb's table, derived via immunoSEQ multiplex PCR, lists solely in-frame clones and lacks some. The table has over 100,000 clones, about 74% seen once; the top ten hold roughly 2.7%. Material for sequencing was PBMCs. These receptor sequences come from a female donor in good health and CMV-seronegative.

The sample holds one count of this clone. V is TRBV2 and J is TRBJ2-2; the D gene is possibly TRBD2 (6 bases). CDR1 and CDR2 (germline): SNHLY, FYNNEI. Between the trimmed V and J ends, which lost 0 bases and 6 bases, there was a span of 8 bases. The CDR3 spans 14 residues. As DNA, the CDR3 is TGTGCCAGCAGTGAAGCCGGGGGACCCGGGGAGCTGTTTTTT. Protein sequence: CASSEAGGPGELFF.

V usage is TRBV18 and J usage is TRBJ2-1, with TRBD2 as a possible D gene (6 bases). The germline gives CDR1 KGHSH, CDR2 LQKENI. CDR3 size: 13 residues. Trimming removed 3 bases at V and 3 bases at J, with 6 bases between. CDR3 in amino acids: CASSPGGYNEQFF. The CDR3 bases are TGTGCCAGCTCACCGGGGGGCTACAATGAGCAGTTCTTC.

The J gene is TRBJ2-5, the V gene TRBV19; the match to TRBD1 covers 9 bases. The J call may be mistaken, given a closer DNA end match to TRBJ2-7. The CDR3 sequence is 14 residues long. Looked up from germline, CDR1 is LNHDA and CDR2 is SQIVND (reference sequence). This chain's CDR3 is CASSRDRDSYEQYF. The CDR3 nucleotides read TGTGCCAGTAGCCGGGACAGGGATTCCTACGAGCAGTACTTC.

The rearrangement joins TRBV13 to TRBJ2-3, with TRBD2 as a possible D gene (5 bases). The CDR3 loop spans 14 amino acids. CDR1 and CDR2 from the germline V gene are PRHDT and FYEKMQ (reference sequence). The ends were cut back, 4 bases at V and 0 bases at J, with 8 bases in the middle. CDR3 in amino acids: CASSSWTSTDTQYF. The CDR3, as DNA: TGTGCCAGCAGCTCATGGACTAGCACAGATACGCAGTATTTT.

V gene TRBV4-1 combines with J gene TRBJ1-5, with 8 nucleotides matching TRBD1. This CDR3 is built from 15 residues. The germline V gene has CDR1 MGHRA and CDR2 YSYEKL. V was pared by 1 base and J by 4 bases, with 3 bases of the junction left unmatched. The CDR3 coding sequence is TGCGCCAGCAGCCAAGGGGGACAGGATAATCAGCCCCAGCATTTT. This translates into CASSQGGQDNQPQHF.

This chain joins TRBV2 and TRBJ1-2; TRBD1 matches at 7 bases. V trimming: 7 bases; J trimming: 4 bases; junction bases outside the gene matches: 15. This CDR3 is 16 amino acids long. From germline, CDR1 is SNHLY and CDR2 FYNNEI. CDR3 DNA: TGTGCCAGCACCGGTGTTCAGGGGGGACGGTTCTATGGCTACACCTTC. Its protein product is CASTGVQGGRFYGYTF.

The chain recombines TRBV19 with TRBJ1-5, with no clear D. Per the germline V gene, CDR1 is LNHDA and CDR2 is SQIVND (reference sequence). With 5 bases removed from V and 6 bases from J, the gap between germline ends came to 14 bases. This CDR3 is built from 14 residues. The CDR3 DNA reads as TGTGCCAGTAGTGCCGGTCAGGAAGTTCAGCCCCAGCATTTT. Protein product: CASSAGQEVQPQHF.

This clone was counted a few times. The V gene is TRBV6-6, the J gene TRBJ2-2; D unclear. The germline gives CDR1 MNHNY, CDR2 SVGAGI (reference sequence). Trimming shortened V by 4 bases and J by 4 bases, and 13 bases separated the two germline ends. CDR3 length: 15 amino acids. In DNA form, the CDR3 reads TGTGCCAGCAGTTCCGCTCTCGAGCTCACCGGGGAGCTGTTTTTT. This translates into CASSSALELTGELFF.

The CDR3 sequence: CASRLAGRNRKYNSPLHF. CDR3 coding DNA: TGTGCAAGTCGCTTAGCGGGGAGGAACAGAAAGTATAATTCACCCCTCCACTTT. The gene calls are TRBV12-2 and TRBJ1-6. TRBV12-2 is a documented pseudogene. The CDR3 is made up of 18 amino acids.

The count of this clone is one. V is TRBV9 and J is TRBJ1-2, with no clear D. The CDR3 has 11 amino acids. CDR1 is SGDLS and CDR2 is YYNGEE in the germline V gene. Trimming shortened V by 3 bases and J by 8 bases, and 8 bases separated the two germline ends. The CDR3 reads CASSAGSGYTF. CDR3 DNA: TGTGCCAGCAGCGCAGGATCGGGCTACACCTTC.

The V and J genes are TRBV6-4 and TRBJ2-7; TRBD2 agrees at 8 bases. The J segment lost 7 bases and the V segment lost 3 bases, leaving 17 bases of the junction unmatched. Germline lookup yields CDR1 MRHNA and CDR2 SNTAGT. The CDR3 runs to 17 residues. CDR3 sequence reads: CASSELYQRGQVDEQYF. In nucleotides, the CDR3 is TGTGCCAGCAGTGAACTTTACCAGCGGGGGCAAGTGGATGAGCAGTACTTC.

This clone appeared once. The rearrangement links TRBV4-2 to TRBJ2-3; D may be TRBD2 (6 bases). The germline gives CDR1 LGHNA, CDR2 YNFKEQ. The CDR3 loop spans 17 amino acids. V was pared by 1 base and J by 2 bases, with 16 bases between. The DNA for the CDR3 is TGTGCCAGCAGCCAAGTTGGAGCGGGTGTGCACACAGATACGCAGTATTTT. As protein: CASSQVGAGVHTDTQYF.

The chain employs TRBV4-3 and TRBJ2-3, with 11 bases lining up with TRBD2. This CDR3 comprises 15 residues. The germline CDR1 and CDR2 sequences are LGHNA and YSLEER. V gave up 4 bases and J gave up 2 bases; unmatched junction bases: 2. In DNA, the CDR3 is TGCGCCAGCAGCCGGGGACTAGCGGACACAGATACGCAGTATTTT. Its translation is CASSRGLADTDTQYF.

The CDR3 loop is CASSYSGGRERYGYTF. The CDR3 DNA follows: TGTGCCAGCAGTTACTCAGGGGGCAGGGAACGCTATGGCTACACCTTC. V is TRBV6-5 and J is TRBJ1-2, with 7 positions matching TRBD1. The CDR3 runs 16 residues. V lost 0 bases and J lost 4; bases outside the gene matches: 8. Germline V CDR1 and CDR2: MNHEY, SVGAGI.

The chain joins TRBV19 to TRBJ1-1; D may be TRBD1 (5 bases). This CDR3 is 14 amino acids long. V was trimmed by 6 bases and J by 5 bases, leaving 16 bases between them. The germline gives CDR1 LNHDA, CDR2 SQIVND (reference sequence). CDR3 sequence reads: CASSPMVGVTEAFF. The CDR3 DNA reads as TGTGCCAGTAGCCCTATGGTAGGGGTGACTGAAGCTTTCTTT.

The V gene is TRBV6-5, the J gene TRBJ1-1, with D uncertain. Germline V lookup: CDR1 MNHEY, CDR2 SVGAGI. V gave up 6 bases and J gave up 7 bases, with 15 bases separating them. This CDR3 region has 13 residues. CDR3 in DNA: TGTGCCAGCAGACTCCGACGGAGTAGTGAAGCTTTCTTT. Translation gives CASRLRRSSEAFF.

The chain joins TRBV7-2 to TRBJ2-7; TRBD2 matches 11 bases. The CDR3 loop spans 17 amino acids. The V segment lost 1 base and the J segment 3 bases; nucleotides outside the gene matches: 8. Germline V gene sequence: CDR1 SGHTA, CDR2 FQGNSA. CDR3 in amino acids: CASSLEGLAGGYYEQYF. The CDR3 DNA is TGTGCCAGCAGCTTAGAGGGCCTAGCGGGGGGATACTACGAGCAGTACTTC.

The chain employs TRBV7-8 and TRBJ1-5; D perhaps matches TRBD1 (6 bases). This CDR3 has 15 amino acids. V lost 3 bases and J lost 2, with 11 bases in between. Per the germline V gene, CDR1 is SGHVS and CDR2 is FQNEAQ. The DNA of the CDR3 is TGTGCCAGCAGCTTTCGCAGGGGTGGCAATCAGCCCCAGCATTTT. This sequence encodes CASSFRRGGNQPQHF.

The chain is built from TRBV27 and TRBJ2-2, with 11 bases matching TRBD1. Trimming at V came to 6 bases and at J to 4 bases, leaving 13 bases not matched to a gene. The CDR3 sequence is 18 residues long. Per the germline V gene, CDR1 is MNHEY and CDR2 is SMNVEV (reference sequence). This CDR3 is CASSLELAGTGGTGELFF. In nucleotides, the CDR3 is TGTGCCAGCAGCTTGGAGCTTGCCGGGACAGGGGGCACCGGGGAGCTGTTTTTT.

This clone was found a few times. The chain recombines TRBV6-5 with TRBJ1-4; TRBD1 is a possible D gene (6 bases). The CDR3 is made up of 16 amino acids. CDR1 and CDR2 (germline): MNHEY, SVGAGI. Trimming shortened V by 2 bases and J by 7 bases, and 17 bases separated the two germline ends. This chain's CDR3 is CASSYGRGRRGEKLFF. The CDR3 DNA is TGTGCCAGCAGTTACGGCAGGGGCCGACGAGGTGAAAAACTGTTTTTT.

V gene TRBV11-2 combines with J gene TRBJ2-5; TRBD2 agrees at 13 bases. There are 15 residues in the CDR3. Germline trimming cut 4 bases from V and 5 bases from J; bases unmatched to any gene: 4. Germline CDR1 is SGHAT and CDR2 is FQNNGV. The CDR3 sequence is CASSSGLAGTETQYF. CDR3 DNA: TGTGCCAGCAGCTCGGGACTAGCGGGGACGGAGACCCAGTACTTC. The full variable domain, rest sourced from reference TRBV11-2 and TRBJ2-5, is EAGVAQSPRYKIIEKRQSVAFWCNPISGHATLYWYQQILGQGPKLLIQFQNNGVVDDSQLPKDRFSAERLKGVDSTLKIQPAKLEDSAVYLCASSSGLAGTETQYFGPGTRLLVL.

The chain carries TRBV19 and TRBJ1-5, with D tentatively TRBD1 (5 bases). V lost 0 bases and J 2 bases, leaving 8 bases between the germline ends. The CDR3 sequence is 15 residues long. Germline values: CDR1 LNHDA, CDR2 SQIVND (reference sequence). For the CDR3, the DNA is TGTGCCAGTAGTATAGATCTGACAGGCAATCAGCCCCAGCATTTT. Translating it yields CASSIDLTGNQPQHF.

As DNA, the CDR3 is TGTGCCAGCAGCTTGCCGCAGGGTATGAACACTGAAGCTTTCTTT. Translation gives CASSLPQGMNTEAFF. The J gene is TRBJ1-1, the V gene TRBV7-9, with D possibly matching TRBD1 (5 bases). The CDR3 is made up of 15 amino acids. Trimming took off 3 bases at V and 0 bases at J, with 11 bases between the two ends. Germline V CDR1 and CDR2: SEHNR, FQNEAQ (reference sequence).

The chain combines TRBV16 with TRBJ2-5; 11 positions agree with TRBD1. The end of the DNA aligns better with TRBJ2-7, so the J call may be wrong. The CDR3 totals 14 residues. CDR1 and CDR2 from the germline V gene are KGHSY and FQNENV. The CDR3 nucleotides are TGTGCCAGCAGCGGGACAGGGGGTATCTACGAGCAGTACTTC. As protein: CASSGTGGIYEQYF.

V is TRBV9 and J is TRBJ2-1; 7 nucleotides match TRBD1. The CDR3 totals 19 residues. V lost 1 base and J lost 0; bases outside the gene matches: 13. Germline V CDR1 and CDR2: SGDLS, YYNGEE. In nucleotides, the CDR3 is TGTGCCAGCAGCGTAAGGGGGACAGTGGCACCCAGCTCCTACAATGAGCAGTTCTTC. Its protein product is CASSVRGTVAPSSYNEQFF.

The chain couples TRBV14 to TRBJ1-2; D may be TRBD1 (5 bases). Germline CDR1 is SGHDN and CDR2 is FVKESK. The CDR3 totals 14 residues. V was clipped by 1 base and J by 8 bases, with 14 bases between them. The CDR3 here is CASSQAPGKGGYTF. For the CDR3, the DNA is TGTGCCAGCAGCCAAGCGCCAGGGAAAGGCGGCTACACCTTC. Supplemented by reference TRBV14 and TRBJ1-2, the full variable domain reads EAGVTQFPSHSVIEKGQTVTLRCDPISGHDNLYWYRRVMGKEIKFLLHFVKESKQDESGMPNNRFLAERTGGTYSTLKVQPAELEDSGVYFCASSQAPGKGGYTFGSGTRLTVV.